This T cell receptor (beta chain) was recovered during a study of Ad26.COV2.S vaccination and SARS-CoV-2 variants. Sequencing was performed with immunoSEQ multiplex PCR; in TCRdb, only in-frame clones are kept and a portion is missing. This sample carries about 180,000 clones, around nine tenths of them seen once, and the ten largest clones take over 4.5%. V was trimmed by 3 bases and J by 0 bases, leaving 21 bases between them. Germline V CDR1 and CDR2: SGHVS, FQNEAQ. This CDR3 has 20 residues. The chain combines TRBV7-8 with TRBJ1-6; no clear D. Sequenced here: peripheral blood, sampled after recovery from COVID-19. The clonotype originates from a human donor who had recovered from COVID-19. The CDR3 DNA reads TGTGCCAGCAGCTTTAGCTCAGGACGCAGGCTGAGCTCCTATAATTCACCCCTCCACTTT. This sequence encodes CASSFSSGRRLSSYNSPLHF.